Presented here are 22 T cell receptor beta chains from one specimen sequenced in a study of blood T cell repertoires in COVID-19. Libraries were prepared by immunoSEQ multiplex PCR; TCRdb keeps only in-frame clonotypes and omits some of them. Counted here are about 170,000 clones, 75% to 90% occurring once; the ten biggest clones make up about 0.8%. Input material: PBMCs or T cells enriched from blood (not recorded which). The origin of the receptors is a woman in her late teens or twenties who had recovered from COVID-19.

This sequence joins TRBV12-1 and TRBJ2-7; the table gives TRBD2 as D, unverified against the DNA. TRBV12-1 is termed a pseudogene. This CDR3 has 15 amino acids. The CDR3 spells CASSFRGAETYEQYF. The CDR3 nucleotides are TGTGCCAGCAGCTTTCGCGGAGCCGAAACCTACGAGCAGTACTTC.

V gene TRBV6-1 combines with J gene TRBJ1-2, with 9 nucleotides matching TRBD1. Germline V lookup: CDR1 MNHNS, CDR2 SASEGT. Trimming cost V 1 base and J 4 bases; bases outside gene matches: 7. The CDR3 loop spans 16 amino acids. CDR3 amino acids: CASSEVGDREGYGYTF. The CDR3 coding sequence is TGTGCCAGCAGTGAAGTTGGGGACAGGGAGGGCTATGGCTACACCTTC.

The chain combines TRBV21-1 with TRBJ2-7; the table calls TRBD1, which could not be checked here. TRBV21-1 is noted as a pseudogene. CDR3 length equals 18 residues. CDR3 sequence: CASSPTPGTGNGSYEQYF. CDR3 in DNA: TGTGCCAGCAGCCCCACGCCCGGGACAGGGAATGGCTCCTACGAGCAGTACTTC.

This sequence joins TRBV5-1 and TRBJ2-1; TRBD1 matches at 7 bases. Trimming removed 0 bases from V and 0 bases from J; junction bases left unmatched: 0. CDR3 length: 15 amino acids. Germline-derived CDR1 and CDR2 are SGHRS and YFSETQ. CDR3 residues: CASSLDRGSYNEQFF. The CDR3 DNA reads as TGCGCCAGCAGCTTGGACAGGGGCTCCTACAATGAGCAGTTCTTC.

The J gene is TRBJ1-1, the V gene TRBV7-9; 7 bases line up with TRBD1. The CDR3 consists of 17 residues. With 5 bases clipped from V and 0 bases from J, the junction kept 12 bases outside the gene matches. CDR1 and CDR2 from the germline V gene are SEHNR and FQNEAQ (reference sequence). CDR3 loop: CASSPYGDSILNTEAFF. CDR3 in DNA: TGTGCCAGCAGCCCGTACGGGGACAGCATATTGAACACTGAAGCTTTCTTT.

This clone was found once. The rearrangement joins TRBV29-1 to TRBJ2-7, with TRBD1 matching 8 bases. With V trimmed by 6 bases and J by 6 bases, 10 bases remained unmatched. This CDR3 has 13 amino acids. The germline gives CDR1 SQVTM, CDR2 ANQGSEA. The CDR3, as DNA: TGCAGCGTGCAGGGGGCCTCTTCTAGCGAGCAGTACTTC. It is translated as CSVQGASSSEQYF.

J is TRBJ2-6 and V is TRBV2; 7 positions agree with TRBD1. Per germline, CDR1 SNHLY and CDR2 FYNNEI. The ends lost 9 bases at V and 0 bases at J; junction bases unmatched: 8. The length of the CDR3 is 16 residues. CDR3 DNA: TGTGCCAGTTCTGGAGAGGGGGCCTCTGGGGCCAACGTCCTGACTTTC. This gives the protein CASSGEGASGANVLTF.

The J gene is TRBJ2-3, the V gene TRBV28; D possibly corresponds to TRBD1 (6 bases). V lost 10 bases and J lost 4, with 15 bases in between. The germline V gene encodes CDR1 MDHEN and CDR2 SYDVKM. The CDR3 totals 13 residues. CDR3 residues: CAIGRGGADTQYF. Here the CDR3 DNA reads TGTGCCATCGGACGAGGGGGTGCAGATACGCAGTATTTT.

The genes are TRBV7-8 and TRBJ2-1, with unresolved D. The CDR3 loop spans 13 amino acids. Germline V CDR1 and CDR2: SGHVS, FQNEAQ. Trimming took off 4 bases at V and 6 bases at J, with 10 bases between the two ends. In nucleotides, the CDR3 is TGTGCCAGCAGCTCCCTCCGTTTCAATGAGCAGTTCTTC. Residues: CASSSLRFNEQFF. The full variable domain, with the rest looked up from reference TRBV7-8 and TRBJ2-1, is GAGVSQSPRYKVAKRGQDVALRCDPISGHVSLFWYQQALGQGPEFLTYFQNEAQLDKSGLPSDRFFAERPEGSVSTLKIQRTQQEDSAVYLCASSSLRFNEQFFGPGTRLTVL.

This clone was picked up a small number of times. The chain joins TRBV10-3 to TRBJ2-2; D is possibly TRBD2 (6 bases). V shed 10 bases and J shed 6 bases, with 18 bases lying between them. Germline CDR1 is ENHRY and CDR2 is SYGVKD. The CDR3 sequence is 14 residues long. The CDR3 sequence is CATGGQGVPGELFF. The CDR3 DNA follows: TGTGCCACCGGAGGGCAGGGAGTCCCCGGGGAGCTGTTTTTT.

This chain connects TRBV7-2 to TRBJ1-2; TRBD1 matches 8 bases. Germline V gene lookup returns CDR1 SGHTA and CDR2 FQGNSA. CDR3 length equals 15 residues. V shed 5 bases and J 4 bases; nucleotides not matched to a gene: 9. DNA of the CDR3: TGTGCCAGCAGCCCCCGACAGGGGCTGGGCTATGGCTACACCTTC. This sequence encodes CASSPRQGLGYGYTF.

The chain has TRBV7-6 and TRBJ2-5; TRBD2 is a possible D gene (6 bases). Per germline, CDR1 SGHVS and CDR2 FNYEAQ. The CDR3 has 15 residues. Trimming shortened V by 5 bases and J by 0 bases, and 13 bases separated the two germline ends. In DNA, the CDR3 is TGTGCCAGCAGCCCCCAGGGAGGATACCAAGAGACCCAGTACTTC. Translating it yields CASSPQGGYQETQYF.

This clone was seen a handful of times. The rearrangement uses TRBV7-3 and TRBJ2-7, with D perhaps matching TRBD2 (5 bases). Trimming pared 0 bases from V and 4 bases from J, leaving 13 bases between. CDR1 is SGHTA, CDR2 FQGTGA, per germline. The CDR3 runs 15 residues. CDR3 DNA: TGTGCCAGCAGCTTAACCGGCGGAGGTTGGTACGAGCAGTACTTC. It encodes CASSLTGGGWYEQYF.

The count of this clone is one. V gene TRBV11-2 combines with J gene TRBJ2-7; 9 bases fit TRBD1. This CDR3 has 15 amino acids. The junction had 5 bases not matched to a gene; V was cut back by 5 bases and J by 0 bases. Germline lookup yields CDR1 SGHAT and CDR2 FQNNGV. CDR3 sequence reads: CASSQRDRASYEQYF. The CDR3 DNA follows: TGTGCCAGCAGCCAACGGGACAGGGCCTCCTACGAGCAGTACTTC.

V and J are TRBV7-8 and TRBJ1-1; D is unresolved. The CDR3 has 13 residues. V gave up 5 bases and J gave up 1 base, with 8 bases separating them. CDR1 and CDR2 (germline): SGHVS, FQNEAQ. CDR3 loop: CASSKTENTEAFF. For the CDR3, the DNA is TGTGCCAGCAGCAAAACAGAGAACACTGAAGCTTTCTTT.

The V and J genes are TRBV30 and TRBJ2-3; 7 nucleotides match TRBD2. The CDR3 runs 12 residues. Germline V CDR1 and CDR2: GTSNPN, SVGIG (reference sequence). Here the CDR3 reads CAGRGGGDTQYF. CDR3 nucleotides: TGTGCGGGGAGGGGCGGCGGAGATACGCAGTATTTT.

The chain combines TRBV6-5 with TRBJ2-7; 8 nucleotides align to TRBD2. The V gene's germline CDR1 is MNHEY and CDR2 SVGAGI. V trimming: 7 bases; J trimming: 3 bases; junction bases outside the gene matches: 8. This CDR3 has 14 amino acids. Written as DNA, the CDR3 is TGTGCCAGCACCCGAGGCGGGAGGATCTACGAGCAGTACTTC. As protein: CASTRGGRIYEQYF.

The chain links TRBV6-6 to TRBJ1-1, with a possible D match to TRBD1 (6 bases). Germline-derived CDR1 and CDR2 are MNHNY and SVGAGI (reference sequence). V lost 5 bases and J lost 7, with 20 bases in between. There are 15 residues in the CDR3. In DNA, the CDR3 is TGTGCCAGCAGTCCAAGCCGGACAGAACTGGATGAAGCTTTCTTT. It yields the protein CASSPSRTELDEAFF.

The chain uses TRBV15 and TRBJ2-2, with TRBD1 matching over 10 bases. Per the germline V gene, CDR1 is LNHNV and CDR2 is YYDKDF (reference sequence). After removal of 5 bases from V and 5 bases from J, the junction contained 5 bases not matched to a gene. The CDR3 spans 15 residues. The CDR3 sequence: CATSPDRGRTGELFF. In DNA, the CDR3 is TGTGCCACCAGCCCCGACAGGGGGCGTACCGGGGAGCTGTTTTTT.

J is TRBJ2-1 and V is TRBV6-5; 9 bases fit TRBD2. The CDR3 is made up of 14 amino acids. V lost 2 bases and J lost 7; bases outside the gene matches: 3. Germline CDR1 MNHEY, CDR2 SVGAGI. The CDR3 loop reads CASSYGTSINEQFF. The CDR3 DNA is TGTGCCAGCAGTTACGGGACTAGCATTAATGAGCAGTTCTTC.

In its sample, this clone was seen once. Here the CDR3 DNA reads TGTGCCAGCAGCTTGGGCGGGAGATTCGACTACGAGCAGTACTTC. This translates into CASSLGGRFDYEQYF. This chain connects TRBV5-4 to TRBJ2-7, with 7 bases that match TRBD2. Looked up from germline, CDR1 is SGHNT and CDR2 is YYREEE (reference sequence). The CDR3 is made up of 15 amino acids. After removal of 0 bases from V and 3 bases from J, the junction contained 6 bases not matched to a gene.

The chain carries TRBV11-2 and TRBJ1-3, with D possibly being TRBD1 (6 bases). Trimming cost V 4 bases and J 0 bases, with 19 bases left between them. Germline lookup yields CDR1 SGHAT and CDR2 FQNNGV. This CDR3 spans 18 amino acids. The DNA for the CDR3 is TGTGCCAGCAGCTGGATTAAGGCAGGGGCCCTCTCTGGAAACACCATATATTTT. Its protein is CASSWIKAGALSGNTIYF.